This T cell receptor delta chain is drawn from a study of γδ T cells in repeated Plasmodium falciparum infection. Study as a whole: Malian repertoires were sampled cross-sectionally without transmission and longitudinally through febrile malaria.

TCRdb called clones anew from the multiplex PCR reads with CATT. Of around 50,000 delta-chain clones listed, roughly 1.5% are singletons. Regarding the study as a whole: Waves of new clonotype selection appeared after repeated controlled infections in Vdelta2-negative, largely Vdelta1+, gammadelta T cells.

In the case of this clone: As yet, its antigen is unknown. TCRdb records a much larger clone's protein for this DNA, with a difference at residue 6 that likely arises from a read error; the protein given is the translation of the DNA.

Vgamma9/Vdelta2+ and Vdelta2-negative gammadelta T cells were flow-sorted from PBMC for bulk sequencing. Germline V CDR1 and CDR2: GEAIGNYY, EKD. Trimming cost V 1 base and J 0 bases, with 23 bases left between them. There are 19 residues in the CDR3. This rearrangement joins TRDV2 to TRDJ1; D unclear. TCRdb lists no J gene, so it was determined here by aligning the DNA to germline. This receptor was identified in a pool of human donors (malaria-infected and uninfected, not separated). The sample was gamma-delta T cells from blood. The CDR3 protein is CACDTVTRSYSLDTDKLIF. The CDR3 nucleotides read TGTGCCTGTGACACGGTAACTCGTTCGTATTCGCTTGACACCGATAAACTCATCTTT.